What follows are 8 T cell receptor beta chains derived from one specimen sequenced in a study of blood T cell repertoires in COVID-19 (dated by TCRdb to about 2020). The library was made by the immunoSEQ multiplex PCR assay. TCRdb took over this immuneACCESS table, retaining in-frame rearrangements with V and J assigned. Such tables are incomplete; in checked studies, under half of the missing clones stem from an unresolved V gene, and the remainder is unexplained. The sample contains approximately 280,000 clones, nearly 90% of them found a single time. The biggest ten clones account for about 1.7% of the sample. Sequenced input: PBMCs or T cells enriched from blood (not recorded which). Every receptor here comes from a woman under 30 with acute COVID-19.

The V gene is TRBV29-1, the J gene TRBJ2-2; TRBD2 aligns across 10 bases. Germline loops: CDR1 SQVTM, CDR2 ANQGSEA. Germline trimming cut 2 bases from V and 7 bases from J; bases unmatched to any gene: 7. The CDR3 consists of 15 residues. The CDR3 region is CSVETAGGPSGELFF. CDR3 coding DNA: TGCAGCGTTGAAACAGCGGGAGGGCCGAGCGGGGAGCTGTTTTTT.

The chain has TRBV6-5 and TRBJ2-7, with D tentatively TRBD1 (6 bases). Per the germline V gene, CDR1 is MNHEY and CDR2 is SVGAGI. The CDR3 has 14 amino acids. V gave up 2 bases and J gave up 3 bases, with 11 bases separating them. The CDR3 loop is CASSYVRGGYEQYF. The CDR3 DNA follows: TGTGCCAGCAGTTACGTCAGGGGCGGCTACGAGCAGTACTTC.

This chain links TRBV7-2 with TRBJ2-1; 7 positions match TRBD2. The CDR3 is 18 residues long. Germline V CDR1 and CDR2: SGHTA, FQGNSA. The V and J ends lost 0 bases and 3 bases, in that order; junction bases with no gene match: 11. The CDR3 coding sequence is TGTGCCAGCAGCTTAGCGGGTACGGGAGGCTCCTACTACAATGAGCAGTTCTTC. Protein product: CASSLAGTGGSYYNEQFF. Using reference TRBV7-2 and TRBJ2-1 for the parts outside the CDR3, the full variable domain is GAGVSQSPSNKVTEKGKDVELRCDPISGHTALYWYRQSLGQGLEFLIYFQGNSAPDKSGLPSDRFSAERTGGSVSTLTIQRTQQEDSAVYLCASSLAGTGGSYYNEQFFGPGTRLTVL.

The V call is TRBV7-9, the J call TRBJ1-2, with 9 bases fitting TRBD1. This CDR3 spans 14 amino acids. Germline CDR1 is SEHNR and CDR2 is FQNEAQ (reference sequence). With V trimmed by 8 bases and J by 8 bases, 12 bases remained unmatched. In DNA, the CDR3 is TGTGCCAGCGCACCCGGGACAGGGCTGGAGGGCTACACCTTC. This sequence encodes CASAPGTGLEGYTF.

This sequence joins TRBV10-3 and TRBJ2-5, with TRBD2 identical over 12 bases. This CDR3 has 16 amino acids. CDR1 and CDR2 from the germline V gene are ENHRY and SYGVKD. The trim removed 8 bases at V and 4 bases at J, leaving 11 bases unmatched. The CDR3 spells CAISPRLAGDRETQYF. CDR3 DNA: TGTGCCATCTCTCCCCGACTAGCGGGAGACAGAGAGACCCAGTACTTC.

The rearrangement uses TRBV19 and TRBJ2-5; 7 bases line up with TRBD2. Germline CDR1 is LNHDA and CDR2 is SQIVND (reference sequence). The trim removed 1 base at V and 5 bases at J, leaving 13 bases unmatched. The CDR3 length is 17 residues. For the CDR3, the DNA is TGTGCCAGTAGTATAGTGCCCCGGGACTCCGGGAGGGAGACCCAGTACTTC. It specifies CASSIVPRDSGRETQYF.

CDR3 sequence (DNA): TGCAGCGTTGGGCCTAGTGGACAGGGGGCTAACTATGGCTACACCTTC. Translated, it gives CSVGPSGQGANYGYTF. The chain has TRBV29-1 and TRBJ1-2; 10 bases are a match to TRBD1. Trimming took 4 bases from V and 0 from J; bases not matched to a gene: 8. CDR1 and CDR2 from the germline V gene are SQVTM and ANQGSEA. This CDR3 has 16 residues.

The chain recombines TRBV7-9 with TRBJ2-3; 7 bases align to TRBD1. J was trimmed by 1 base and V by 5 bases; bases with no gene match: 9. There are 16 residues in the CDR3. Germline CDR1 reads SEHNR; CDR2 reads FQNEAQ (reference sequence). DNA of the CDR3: TGTGCCAGCAGCCCATATAGGACAGGCCGCACAGATACGCAGTATTTT. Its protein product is CASSPYRTGRTDTQYF.